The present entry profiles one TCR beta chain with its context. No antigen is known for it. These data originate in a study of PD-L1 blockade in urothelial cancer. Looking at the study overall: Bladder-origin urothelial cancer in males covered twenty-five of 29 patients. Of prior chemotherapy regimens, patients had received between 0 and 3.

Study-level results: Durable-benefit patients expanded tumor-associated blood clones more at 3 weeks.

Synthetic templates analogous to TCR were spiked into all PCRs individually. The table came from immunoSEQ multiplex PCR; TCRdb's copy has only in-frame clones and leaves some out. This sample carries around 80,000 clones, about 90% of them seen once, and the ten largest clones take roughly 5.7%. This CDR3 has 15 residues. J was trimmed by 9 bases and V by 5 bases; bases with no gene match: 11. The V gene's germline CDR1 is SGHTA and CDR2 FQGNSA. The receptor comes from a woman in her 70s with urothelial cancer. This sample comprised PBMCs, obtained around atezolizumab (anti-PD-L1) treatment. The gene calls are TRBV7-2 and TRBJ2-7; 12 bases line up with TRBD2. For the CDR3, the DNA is TGTGCCAGCAGCGTCATACTAGCGGGGGGTAAGGTGCAGTACTTC. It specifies CASSVILAGGKVQYF.